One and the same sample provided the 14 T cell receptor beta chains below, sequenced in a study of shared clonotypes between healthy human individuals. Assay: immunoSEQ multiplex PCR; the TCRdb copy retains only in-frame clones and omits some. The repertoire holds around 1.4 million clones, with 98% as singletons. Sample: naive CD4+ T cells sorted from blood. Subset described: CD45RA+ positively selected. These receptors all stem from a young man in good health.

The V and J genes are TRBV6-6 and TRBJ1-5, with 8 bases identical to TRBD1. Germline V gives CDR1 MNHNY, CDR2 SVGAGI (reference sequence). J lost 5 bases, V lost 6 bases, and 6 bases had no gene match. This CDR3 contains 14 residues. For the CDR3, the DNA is TGTGCCAGCAGACGCCTGACAGGGGATCAGCCCCAGCATTTT. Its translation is CASRRLTGDQPQHF.

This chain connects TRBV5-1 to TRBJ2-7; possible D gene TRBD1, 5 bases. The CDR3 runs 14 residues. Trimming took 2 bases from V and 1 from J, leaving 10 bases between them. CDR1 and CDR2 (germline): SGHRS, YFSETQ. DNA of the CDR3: TGCGCCAGCAGCTTCGCAACAGGTTCCTACGAGCAGTACTTC. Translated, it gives CASSFATGSYEQYF.

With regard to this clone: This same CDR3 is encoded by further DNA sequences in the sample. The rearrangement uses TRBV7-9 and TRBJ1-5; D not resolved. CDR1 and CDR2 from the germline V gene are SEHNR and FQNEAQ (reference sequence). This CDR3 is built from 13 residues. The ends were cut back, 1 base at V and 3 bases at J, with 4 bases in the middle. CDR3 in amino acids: CASSLGPNQPQHF. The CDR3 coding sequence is TGTGCCAGCAGCTTAGGCCCCAATCAGCCCCAGCATTTT.

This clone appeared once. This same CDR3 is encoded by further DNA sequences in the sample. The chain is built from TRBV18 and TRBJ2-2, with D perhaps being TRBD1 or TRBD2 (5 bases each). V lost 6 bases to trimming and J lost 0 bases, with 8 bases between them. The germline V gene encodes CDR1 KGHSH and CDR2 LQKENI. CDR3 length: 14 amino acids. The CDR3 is CASSGTANTGELFF. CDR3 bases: TGTGCCAGCTCTGGGACCGCGAACACCGGGGAGCTGTTTTTT.

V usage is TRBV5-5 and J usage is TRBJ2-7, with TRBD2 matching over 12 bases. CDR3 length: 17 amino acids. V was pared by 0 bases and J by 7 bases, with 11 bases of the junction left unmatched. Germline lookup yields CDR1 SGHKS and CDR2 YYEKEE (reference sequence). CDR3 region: CASSLGLAGGLTGEQYF. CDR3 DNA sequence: TGTGCCAGCAGCTTGGGCCTAGCGGGAGGGCTTACGGGGGAGCAGTACTTC.

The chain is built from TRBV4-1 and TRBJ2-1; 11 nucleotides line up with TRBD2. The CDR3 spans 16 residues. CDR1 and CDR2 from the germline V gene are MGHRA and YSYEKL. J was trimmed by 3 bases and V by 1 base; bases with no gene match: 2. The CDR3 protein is CASSQGTSGFYNEQFF. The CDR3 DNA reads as TGCGCCAGCAGCCAAGGGACTAGCGGGTTCTACAATGAGCAGTTCTTC.

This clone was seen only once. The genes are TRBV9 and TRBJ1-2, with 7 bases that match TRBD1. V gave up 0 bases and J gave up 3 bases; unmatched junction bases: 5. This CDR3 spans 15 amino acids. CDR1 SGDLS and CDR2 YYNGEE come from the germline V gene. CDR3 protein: CASSVAPGGDYGYTF. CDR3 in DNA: TGTGCCAGCAGCGTAGCCCCAGGGGGGGACTATGGCTACACCTTC. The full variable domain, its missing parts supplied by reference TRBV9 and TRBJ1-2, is DSGVTQTPKHLITATGQRVTLRCSPRSGDLSVYWYQQSLDQGLQFLIQYYNGEERAKGNILERFSAQQFPDLHSELNLSSLELGDSALYFCASSVAPGGDYGYTFGSGTRLTVV.

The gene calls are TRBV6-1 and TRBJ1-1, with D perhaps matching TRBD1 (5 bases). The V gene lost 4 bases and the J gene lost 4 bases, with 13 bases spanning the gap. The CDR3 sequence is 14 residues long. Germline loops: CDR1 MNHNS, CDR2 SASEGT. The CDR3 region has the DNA TGTGCCAGCAGTGTAGGGCAGGGACTCACTGAAGCTTTCTTT. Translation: CASSVGQGLTEAFF.

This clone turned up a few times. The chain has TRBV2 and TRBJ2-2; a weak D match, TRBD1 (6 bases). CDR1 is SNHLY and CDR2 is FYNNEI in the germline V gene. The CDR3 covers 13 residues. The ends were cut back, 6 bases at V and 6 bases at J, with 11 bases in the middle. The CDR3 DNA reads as TGTGCCAGCAGCCTACAGGGCCCCGGGGAGCTGTTTTTT. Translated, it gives CASSLQGPGELFF.

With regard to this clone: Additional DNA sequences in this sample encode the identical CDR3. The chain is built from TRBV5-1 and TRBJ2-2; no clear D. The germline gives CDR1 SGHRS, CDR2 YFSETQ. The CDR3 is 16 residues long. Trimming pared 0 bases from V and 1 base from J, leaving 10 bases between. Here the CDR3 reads CASSLESRGNTGELFF. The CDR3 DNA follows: TGCGCCAGCAGCTTGGAGTCTCGCGGGAACACCGGGGAGCTGTTTTTT.

The CDR3: CASSLGLAGRTYEQYF. The CDR3 bases are TGCGCCAGCAGCTTGGGACTAGCGGGCCGTACCTACGAGCAGTACTTC. This chain connects TRBV5-1 to TRBJ2-7; 10 bases map to TRBD2. The length of the CDR3 is 16 residues. Germline CDR1 reads SGHRS; CDR2 reads YFSETQ. The V gene end was trimmed by 0 bases and the J gene end by 2 bases; junction bases not matched to a gene: 5.

The chain's CDR3 is CASSSRQKISYEQYF. DNA for the CDR3: TGTGCCAGCAGTTCGCGACAAAAGATCTCCTACGAGCAGTACTTC. This sequence joins TRBV28 and TRBJ2-7; D is ambiguous. V shed 4 bases and J shed 0 bases, with 13 bases lying between them. Germline loops: CDR1 MDHEN, CDR2 SYDVKM. The CDR3 covers 15 residues.

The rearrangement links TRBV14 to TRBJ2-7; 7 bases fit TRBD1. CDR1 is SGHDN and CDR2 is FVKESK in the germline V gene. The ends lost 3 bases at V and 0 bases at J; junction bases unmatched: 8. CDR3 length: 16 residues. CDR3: CASSHPLGTASYEQYF. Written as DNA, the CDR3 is TGTGCCAGCAGCCATCCCCTCGGGACAGCCTCCTACGAGCAGTACTTC.

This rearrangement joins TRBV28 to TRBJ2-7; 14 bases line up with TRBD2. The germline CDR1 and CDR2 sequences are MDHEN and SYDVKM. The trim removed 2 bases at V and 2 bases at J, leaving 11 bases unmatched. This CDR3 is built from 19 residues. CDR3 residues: CASSLRGVGTSGSTYEQYF. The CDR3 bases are TGTGCCAGCAGTTTACGAGGGGTTGGGACTAGCGGGAGCACCTACGAGCAGTACTTC.